This TCR beta chain emerged from a study of spatial heterogeneity in lung cancer. Study conclusions and caveats: Within tumors, counts of expanded alpha and beta TCRs tracked tumor mutation counts.

The CDR3 consists of 16 residues. Germline CDR1 and CDR2: LGHDT and YNNKEL (reference sequence). As for time point: sample taken at primary tumor resection. As to this clonotype: Its antigen is not known. One end of the junction is discordant with germline, which a read error may explain.

In TCRdb, the 5' RACE reads were re-called with MiXCR into one record per CDR3 protein. The sample lists about 7,200 distinct CDR3 sequences, about 19% seen once, with approximately 12% in the top ten. The sequenced sample was lung tumor tissue, obtained at surgery. V is TRBV3-1 and J is TRBJ1-1; the D is unclear. The source of this sequence is a female donor with early-stage non-small cell lung cancer. The CDR3 DNA is TGTGCCAGTAGCCAAGGCGCAGGAGGGATGAACACTGAAGCTTTCTTT. Translating it yields CASSQGAGGMNTEAFF.